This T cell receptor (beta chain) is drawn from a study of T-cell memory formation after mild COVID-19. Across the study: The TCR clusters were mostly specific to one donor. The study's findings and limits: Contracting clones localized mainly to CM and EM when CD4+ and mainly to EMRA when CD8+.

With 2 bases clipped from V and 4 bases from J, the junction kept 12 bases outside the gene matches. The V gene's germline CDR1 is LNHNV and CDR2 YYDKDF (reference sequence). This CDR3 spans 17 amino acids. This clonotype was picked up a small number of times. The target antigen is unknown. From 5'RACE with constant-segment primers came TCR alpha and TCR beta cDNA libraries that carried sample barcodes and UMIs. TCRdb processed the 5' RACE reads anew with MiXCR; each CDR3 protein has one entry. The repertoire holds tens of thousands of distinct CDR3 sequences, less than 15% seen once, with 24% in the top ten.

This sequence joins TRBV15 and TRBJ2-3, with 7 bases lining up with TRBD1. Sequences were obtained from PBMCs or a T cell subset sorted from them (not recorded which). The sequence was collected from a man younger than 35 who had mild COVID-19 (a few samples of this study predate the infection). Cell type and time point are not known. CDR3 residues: CATSRSGTAMSADTQYF. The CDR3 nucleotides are TGTGCCACCAGCAGATCCGGGACAGCGATGTCGGCAGATACGCAGTATTTT. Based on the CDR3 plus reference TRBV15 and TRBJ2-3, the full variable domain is DAMVIQNPRYQVTQFGKPVTLSCSQTLNHNVMYWYQQKSSQAPKLLFHYYDKDFNNEADTPDNFQSRRPNTSFCFLDIRSPGLGDTAMYLCATSRSGTAMSADTQYFGPGTRLTVL.